One sample yielded the 20 T cell receptor beta chains listed below, sequenced in a study of T cells in Graves' hyperthyroidism and ophthalmopathy. RNA transcripts were the template for amplifying TCR beta CDR3 regions. Researchers ran a first-round RT-PCR on the TCR CDR3 using the HTBI primer set. Using its own MiXCR run on the multiplex PCR reads, TCRdb lists one record per CDR3 protein. The repertoire holds 450,000 to 700,000 distinct CDR3 sequences, with 46% as singletons. Sequencing input: peripheral blood or thyroid tissue (not recorded which). The receptors shown here come from an adult woman with Graves' disease, either hyperthyroidism or ophthalmopathy (not recorded which).

The chain joins TRBV29-1 to TRBJ2-7, with D perhaps assigned TRBD1 or TRBD2 (5 bases each). Trimming removed 4 bases from V and 6 bases from J, with 10 bases in between. Germline CDR1 is SQVTM and CDR2 is ANQGSEA. This CDR3 is built from 11 residues. The CDR3 nucleotides are TGCAGCGTTGGGGACGGGTCCGAGCAGTACTTC. It specifies CSVGDGSEQYF.

The chain employs TRBV20-1 and TRBJ2-1; TRBD1 might be the D (5 bases). Germline CDR1 DFQATT, CDR2 SNEGSKA (reference sequence). The V end was cut by 3 bases, the J end by 12 bases, with 12 bases between. This CDR3 has 11 amino acids. In DNA, the CDR3 is TGCAGTGCTAGGGCAGGGCTATTGCAGTTCTTC. Translated: CSARAGLLQFF.

V and J are TRBV15 and TRBJ2-5; D is uncertain. V was trimmed by 3 bases and J by 4 bases, leaving 9 bases between them. Per the germline V gene, CDR1 is LNHNV and CDR2 is YYDKDF (reference sequence). The CDR3 contains 13 residues. CDR3 region: CATSSLRLETQYF. CDR3 coding DNA: TGTGCCACCAGCAGTTTGAGACTAGAGACCCAGTACTTC.

The V gene is TRBV2, the J gene TRBJ1-2, with a tentative D call TRBD1 (6 bases). This CDR3 has 12 amino acids. CDR1 SNHLY and CDR2 FYNNEI come from the germline V gene. V dropped 9 bases and J dropped 8 bases, with 16 bases sitting between them. The CDR3 DNA reads TGTGCCAGTGCGCGGACAGACCGGGGCTACACCTTC. Translating gives CASARTDRGYTF.

On this clonotype itself: The germline gene is not matched at one end of the junction; a read error may be the cause. The chain is built from TRBV7-9 and TRBJ2-7, with D possibly matching TRBD2 (6 bases). The length of the CDR3 is 13 residues. Per the germline V gene, CDR1 is SEHNR and CDR2 is FQNEAQ (reference sequence). The CDR3 nucleotides are TGTGCCAGCAGCCCGGAGGGGCAGTTTGATCAAGACTTC. It specifies CASSPEGQFDQDF.

CDR3 DNA: TGTGCCAGCAGCCACCGGAGGGGATCCACCGGGGAGCTGTTTTTT. Amino acid sequence: CASSHRRGSTGELFF. The gene calls are TRBV7-9 and TRBJ2-2; possible D gene TRBD2, 6 bases. The CDR3 runs to 15 residues. Between the trimmed V and J ends, which lost 5 bases and 4 bases, there was a span of 14 bases. Germline V gene sequence: CDR1 SEHNR, CDR2 FQNEAQ (reference sequence).

The rearrangement joins TRBV7-9 to TRBJ1-2, with no clear D. Germline CDR1 and CDR2: SEHNR and FQNEAQ (reference sequence). Trimming took 2 bases from V and 4 from J, leaving 8 bases between them. This CDR3 has 13 amino acids. DNA for the CDR3: TGTGCCAGCAGCTTATGGCCCGTCTATGGCTACACCTTC. This encodes CASSLWPVYGYTF.

This clonotype was seen ten or more times. V usage is TRBV5-1 and J usage is TRBJ1-2; D gene ambiguous. Germline CDR1 SGHRS, CDR2 YFSETQ. Trimming removed 0 bases at V and 0 bases at J, with 15 bases between. This CDR3 is 17 amino acids long. The CDR3 coding sequence is TGCGCCAGCAGCTTGGTAGTTGGGCGGCAAGCTAACTATGGCTACACCTTC. Residues: CASSLVVGRQANYGYTF. Variable domain in full (rest from reference TRBV5-1 and TRBJ1-2): KAGVTQTPRYLIKTRGQQVTLSCSPISGHRSVSWYQQTPGQGLQFLFEYFSETQRNKGNFPGRFSGRQFSNSRSEMNVSTLELGDSALYLCASSLVVGRQANYGYTFGSGTRLTVV.

This chain joins TRBV2 and TRBJ1-1, with a weak D call TRBD1 (6 bases). Germline values: CDR1 SNHLY, CDR2 FYNNEI. The CDR3 runs 16 residues. The V and J ends lost 5 bases and 1 base respectively, with 17 bases between them. CDR3 loop: CASSRHRDKTNTEAFF. As DNA, the CDR3 is TGTGCCAGCAGTCGGCACCGGGACAAGACGAACACTGAAGCTTTCTTT.

The chain has TRBV7-9 and TRBJ2-5; D gene uncertain. CDR1 is SEHNR, CDR2 FQNEAQ, per germline (reference sequence). Deletions cut 1 base from V and 9 bases from J, with 12 bases between. This CDR3 is 13 amino acids long. DNA for the CDR3: TGTGCCAGCAGCTTAGACCCGCCTAAGGCCCAGTACTTC. This gives the protein CASSLDPPKAQYF.

This clonotype was observed a handful of times. The chain employs TRBV25-1 and TRBJ2-6; no firm D call. Looked up from germline, CDR1 is MGHDK and CDR2 is SYGVNS. This CDR3 is built from 14 residues. V was clipped by 8 bases and J by 0 bases, with 8 bases between them. CDR3 nucleotide sequence: TGTGCCAGCTATATAAGCTCTGGGGCCAACGTCCTGACTTTC. It encodes CASYISSGANVLTF.

The chain is built from TRBV7-9 and TRBJ1-3, with D tentatively TRBD1 (6 bases). V was cut by 5 bases and J by 7 bases, with 15 bases left in between. The CDR3 runs 14 residues. Germline V gives CDR1 SEHNR, CDR2 FQNEAQ (reference sequence). For the CDR3, the DNA is TGTGCCAGCAGCGACCCGGGACAAGGGAACACCATATATTTT. Its protein is CASSDPGQGNTIYF.

To note about this clonotype: Germline is not matched at one junction end, which may reflect a read error. V usage is TRBV20-1 and J usage is TRBJ1-6, with 9 bases identical to TRBD1. The CDR3 runs to 16 residues. The germline V gene has CDR1 DFQATT and CDR2 SNEGSKA (reference sequence). The CDR3 coding sequence is TGCAGTGCTAGAGACTCCCGGACAGGGGCATATTCACCCCTTCACTTT. Translation gives CSARDSRTGAYSPLHF.

This clonotype was picked up many times. This chain links TRBV6-1 with TRBJ1-4, with a weak D call TRBD1 (6 bases). The CDR3 length is 13 residues. The V end was cut by 7 bases, the J end by 4 bases, with 10 bases between. Germline V lookup: CDR1 MNHNS, CDR2 SASEGT. The CDR3 DNA follows: TGTGCCAGCATGGTACAGGGTAATGAAAAACTGTTTTTT. Translated: CASMVQGNEKLFF.

Concerning this clonotype itself: Germline and junction disagree at one end, which may indicate a read error. The V and J genes are TRBV10-3 and TRBJ2-5, with 8 bases identical to TRBD1. This CDR3 is 15 amino acids long. Germline V lookup: CDR1 ENHRY, CDR2 SYGVKD. The CDR3 region has the DNA TGTGCCAGCAGTGATTCGACAGGGGACCAAGAGACCCAGTACTTC. Its translation: CASSDSTGDQETQYF.

The chain has TRBV7-9 and TRBJ1-6; 7 bases line up with TRBD1. Germline V gene data show CDR1 as SEHNR and CDR2 as FQNEAQ (reference sequence). Trimming took 1 base from V and 10 from J; bases not matched to a gene: 10. This CDR3 spans 16 amino acids. CDR3 in DNA: TGTGCCAGCAGCTTAGGGGCAGCTACAGGGGTCTCACCCCTCCACTTT. Its translation: CASSLGAATGVSPLHF. The full variable domain, its missing parts supplied by reference TRBV7-9 and TRBJ1-6, is DTGVSQNPRHKITKRGQNVTFRCDPISEHNRLYWYRQTLGQGPEFLTYFQNEAQLEKSRLLSDRFSAERPKGSFSTLEIQRTEQGDSAMYLCASSLGAATGVSPLHFGNGTRLTVT.

The V and J genes are TRBV7-8 and TRBJ2-5; 7 bases align to TRBD1. This CDR3 has 15 amino acids. Germline CDR1 is SGHVS and CDR2 is FQNEAQ. The J segment lost 5 bases and the V segment lost 3 bases, leaving 9 bases of the junction unmatched. Here the CDR3 reads CASSLGKQGRETQYF. For the CDR3, the DNA is TGTGCCAGCAGCTTGGGGAAACAGGGGCGGGAGACCCAGTACTTC.

In its sample, this clonotype was seen many times. J is TRBJ2-7 and V is TRBV7-9; D ambiguous. Germline assignment: CDR1 SEHNR and CDR2 FQNEAQ (reference sequence). Trimming removed 5 bases from V and 0 bases from J, with 11 bases in between. The CDR3 contains 14 residues. The CDR3 region is CASSPQASSYEQYF. CDR3 DNA sequence: TGTGCCAGCAGCCCCCAGGCAAGCTCCTACGAGCAGTACTTC.

This clonotype came up once. The chain employs TRBV5-1 and TRBJ2-7, with 8 bases identical to TRBD1. CDR3 length equals 14 residues. From germline, CDR1 is SGHRS and CDR2 YFSETQ. V gave up 2 bases and J gave up 4 bases; unmatched junction bases: 5. CDR3 in amino acids: CASSFTGGWYEQYF. The CDR3 coding sequence is TGCGCCAGCAGCTTTACAGGGGGTTGGTACGAGCAGTACTTC.

This rearrangement joins TRBV7-2 to TRBJ2-2; D might be TRBD1 or TRBD2, each matching 5 bases. The CDR3 runs 18 residues. Germline V lookup: CDR1 SGHTA, CDR2 FQGNSA. V was cut by 4 bases and J by 2 bases, with 20 bases left in between. DNA of the CDR3: TGTGCCAGCAGCTACGACACGGGGACGCCTGGAAACACCGGGGAGCTGTTTTTT. The encoded protein is CASSYDTGTPGNTGELFF. Full variable domain (outside the CDR3, taken from reference TRBV7-2 and TRBJ2-2): GAGVSQSPSNKVTEKGKDVELRCDPISGHTALYWYRQSLGQGLEFLIYFQGNSAPDKSGLPSDRFSAERTGGSVSTLTIQRTQQEDSAVYLCASSYDTGTPGNTGELFFGEGSRLTVL.